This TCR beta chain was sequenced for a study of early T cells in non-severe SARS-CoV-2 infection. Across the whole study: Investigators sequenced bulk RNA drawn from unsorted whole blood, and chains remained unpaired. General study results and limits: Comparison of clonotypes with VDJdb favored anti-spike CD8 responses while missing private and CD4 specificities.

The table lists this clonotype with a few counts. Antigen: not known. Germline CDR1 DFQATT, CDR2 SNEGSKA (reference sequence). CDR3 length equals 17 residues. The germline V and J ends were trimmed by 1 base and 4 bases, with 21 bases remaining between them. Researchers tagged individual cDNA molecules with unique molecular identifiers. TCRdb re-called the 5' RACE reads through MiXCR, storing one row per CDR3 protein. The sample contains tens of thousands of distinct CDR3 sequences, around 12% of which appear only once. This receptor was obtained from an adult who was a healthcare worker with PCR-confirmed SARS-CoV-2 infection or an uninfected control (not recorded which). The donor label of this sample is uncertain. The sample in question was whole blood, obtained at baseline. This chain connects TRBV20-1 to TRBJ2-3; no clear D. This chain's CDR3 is CSARGPLLIEFADTQYF. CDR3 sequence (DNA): TGCAGTGCTAGAGGCCCCCTTCTCATCGAGTTCGCAGATACGCAGTATTTT.